The 5 T cell receptor beta chains in this list originate from one sample, sequenced in a study of neoadjuvant anti-PD-1 for oral cavity cancer. The protocol was immunoSEQ multiplex PCR, while the TCRdb copy is restricted to in-frame clones and leaves out a portion. The table has some 15,000 clones, 35% to 50% seen once. Sample time point: after neoadjuvant nivolumab, at surgical resection. The specimen comprised tumor tissue, sampled after nivolumab (anti-PD-1) treatment. The receptors here all came from a person aged 35-79 years with oral cavity squamous cell carcinoma.

A few counts support this clone. The chain is built from TRBV7-9 and TRBJ1-1; D gene ambiguous. Germline V lookup: CDR1 SEHNR, CDR2 FQNEAQ (reference sequence). This CDR3 is 9 amino acids long. Trimming removed 11 bases from V and 5 bases from J, with 6 bases in between. The CDR3 sequence: CALGTEAFF. In nucleotides, the CDR3 is TGTGCCCTAGGGACTGAAGCTTTCTTT.

This chain connects TRBV19 to TRBJ1-2; possible D gene TRBD1, 6 bases. CDR1 is LNHDA, CDR2 SQIVND, per germline (reference sequence). The V gene lost 5 bases and the J gene lost 0 bases, with 10 bases spanning the gap. This CDR3 region has 14 residues. Here the CDR3 DNA reads TGTGCCAGTAGTCCTGGACAGCCTAACTATGGCTACACCTTC. Its protein product is CASSPGQPNYGYTF.

In its sample, this clone was seen a few times. The J gene is TRBJ1-5, the V gene TRBV19; maybe TRBD1 (6 bases). Germline values: CDR1 LNHDA, CDR2 SQIVND (reference sequence). V lost 5 bases and J lost 1, with 15 bases in between. The length of the CDR3 is 16 residues. The CDR3 protein is CASSRPGRGSNQPQHF. The DNA of the CDR3 is TGTGCCAGTAGTCGCCCGGGCAGGGGAAGCAATCAGCCCCAGCATTTT.

This chain links TRBV7-2 with TRBJ2-1; D perhaps matches TRBD1 (6 bases). This CDR3 is built from 14 residues. Trimming stripped 3 bases from V and 5 bases from J, with 11 bases between. Germline loops: CDR1 SGHTA, CDR2 FQGNSA. CDR3 sequence: CASSLHRANNEQFF. The CDR3 DNA follows: TGTGCCAGCAGCTTGCACAGGGCGAACAATGAGCAGTTCTTC.

V is TRBV7-2 and J is TRBJ2-4; maybe TRBD1 (5 bases). The V end was cut by 1 base, the J end by 2 bases, with 12 bases between. The CDR3 is made up of 16 amino acids. Germline CDR1 and CDR2: SGHTA and FQGNSA. The CDR3 nucleotides are TGTGCCAGCAGCTTAGAGGCAGGGCTTACCAAAAACATTCAGTACTTC. It codes for CASSLEAGLTKNIQYF.